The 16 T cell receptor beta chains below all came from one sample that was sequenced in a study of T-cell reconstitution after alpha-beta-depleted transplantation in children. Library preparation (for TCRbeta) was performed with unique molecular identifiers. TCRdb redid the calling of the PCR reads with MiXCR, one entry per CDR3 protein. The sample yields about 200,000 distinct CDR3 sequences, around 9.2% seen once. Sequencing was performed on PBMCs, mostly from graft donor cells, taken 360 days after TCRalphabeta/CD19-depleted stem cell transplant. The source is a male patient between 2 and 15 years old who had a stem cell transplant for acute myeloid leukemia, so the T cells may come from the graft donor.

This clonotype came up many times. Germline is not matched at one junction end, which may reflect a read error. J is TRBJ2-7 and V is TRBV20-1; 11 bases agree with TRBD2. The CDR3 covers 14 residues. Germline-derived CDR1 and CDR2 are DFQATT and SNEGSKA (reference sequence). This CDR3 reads CSATLAGGSHEQYF. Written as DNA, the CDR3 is TGCAGTGCTACCCTAGCGGGAGGCTCCCACGAGCAGTACTTC.

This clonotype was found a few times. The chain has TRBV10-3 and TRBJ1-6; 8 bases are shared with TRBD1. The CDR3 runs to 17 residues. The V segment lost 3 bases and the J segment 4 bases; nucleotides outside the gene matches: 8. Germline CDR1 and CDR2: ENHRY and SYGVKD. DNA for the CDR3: TGTGCCATCAGTGACCCCGGACAGGGAGGGTATAATTCACCCCTCCACTTT. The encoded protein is CAISDPGQGGYNSPLHF.

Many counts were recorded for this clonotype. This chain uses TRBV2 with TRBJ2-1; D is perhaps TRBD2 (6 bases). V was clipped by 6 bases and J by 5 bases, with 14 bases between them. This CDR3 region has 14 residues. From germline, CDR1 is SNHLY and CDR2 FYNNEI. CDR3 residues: CASRGLPDNNEQFF. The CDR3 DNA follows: TGTGCCAGCAGGGGACTCCCGGACAACAATGAGCAGTTCTTC.

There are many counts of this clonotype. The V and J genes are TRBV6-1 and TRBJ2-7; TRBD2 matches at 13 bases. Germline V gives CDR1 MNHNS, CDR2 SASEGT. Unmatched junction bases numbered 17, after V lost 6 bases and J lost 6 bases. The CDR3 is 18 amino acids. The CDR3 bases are TGTGCCAGCAGACGACGTACTAGCGGGAGGGATCTTCGGGGCGAGCAGTACTTC. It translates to CASRRRTSGRDLRGEQYF.

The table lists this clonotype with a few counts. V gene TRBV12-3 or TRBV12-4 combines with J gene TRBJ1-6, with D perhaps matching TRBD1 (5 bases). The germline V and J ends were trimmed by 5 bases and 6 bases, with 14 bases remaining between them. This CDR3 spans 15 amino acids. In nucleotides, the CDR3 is TGTGCCAGCAGTACCAGGGATTCGGCTAATTCACCCCTCCACTTT. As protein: CASSTRDSANSPLHF.

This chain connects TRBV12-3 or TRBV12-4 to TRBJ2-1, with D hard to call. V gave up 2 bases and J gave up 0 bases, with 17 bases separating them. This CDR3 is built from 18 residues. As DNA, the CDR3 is TGTGCCAGCAGTTTAAGTGGAGATTGGGTCAGCTCCTACAATGAGCAGTTCTTC. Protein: CASSLSGDWVSSYNEQFF.

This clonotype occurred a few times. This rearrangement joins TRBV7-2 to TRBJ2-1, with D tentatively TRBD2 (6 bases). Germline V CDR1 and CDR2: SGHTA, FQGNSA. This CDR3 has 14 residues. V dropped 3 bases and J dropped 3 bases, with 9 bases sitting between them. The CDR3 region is CASSFLASYNEQFF. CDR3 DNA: TGTGCCAGCAGCTTTCTAGCGAGCTACAATGAGCAGTTCTTC.

The CDR3 coding sequence is TGTGCCAGCTCACCACTCTATGGGTGGGACAGCTCCTACGAGCAGTACTTC. This sequence encodes CASSPLYGWDSSYEQYF. The gene calls are TRBV18 and TRBJ2-7, with TRBD1 identical over 7 bases. This CDR3 comprises 17 residues. With V trimmed by 1 base and J by 0 bases, 9 bases remained unmatched. Germline CDR1 reads KGHSH; CDR2 reads LQKENI.

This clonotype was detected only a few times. CDR3 sequence reads: CASSLGRPNEQYF. CDR3 nucleotide sequence: TGTGCCAGCAGCTTGGGCAGACCCAACGAGCAGTACTTC. This sequence joins TRBV7-9 and TRBJ2-7; D ambiguous. CDR3 length equals 13 residues. Germline loops: CDR1 SEHNR, CDR2 FQNEAQ (reference sequence). Trimming took 3 bases from V and 5 from J, leaving 11 bases between them.

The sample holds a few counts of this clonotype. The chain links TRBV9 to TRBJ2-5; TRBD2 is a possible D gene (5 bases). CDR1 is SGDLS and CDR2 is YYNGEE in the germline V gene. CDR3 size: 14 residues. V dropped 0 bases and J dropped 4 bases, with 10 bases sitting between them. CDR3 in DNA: TGTGCCAGCAGCGTAGGAGGGCTGGTAGAGACCCAGTACTTC. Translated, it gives CASSVGGLVETQYF.

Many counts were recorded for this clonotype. The CDR3 bases are TGCGCCAGCAGAGGGGGGATACAGGGGCTGAACACTGAAGCTTTCTTT. Protein product: CASRGGIQGLNTEAFF. This chain links TRBV5-1 with TRBJ1-1; 7 bases agree with TRBD1. Losses at the gene ends were 5 bases for V and 0 bases for J; bases not matched to a gene: 10. This CDR3 comprises 16 residues. The germline V gene has CDR1 SGHRS and CDR2 YFSETQ.

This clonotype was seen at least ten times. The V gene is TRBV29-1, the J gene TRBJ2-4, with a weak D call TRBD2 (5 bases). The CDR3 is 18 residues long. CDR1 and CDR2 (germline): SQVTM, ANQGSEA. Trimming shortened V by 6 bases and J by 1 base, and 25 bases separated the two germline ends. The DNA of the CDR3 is TGCAGCGTCGCCGACCCGGTCACCCCAAGGAGGGCCAAAAACATTCAGTACTTC. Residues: CSVADPVTPRRAKNIQYF.

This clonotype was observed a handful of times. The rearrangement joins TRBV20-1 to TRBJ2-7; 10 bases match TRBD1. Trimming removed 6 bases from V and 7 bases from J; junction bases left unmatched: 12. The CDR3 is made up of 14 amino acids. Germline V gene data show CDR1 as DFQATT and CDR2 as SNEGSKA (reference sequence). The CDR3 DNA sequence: TGCAGTGCGTCCGGGACAGGGGATCCTTGGGAGCAGTACTTC. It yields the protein CSASGTGDPWEQYF.

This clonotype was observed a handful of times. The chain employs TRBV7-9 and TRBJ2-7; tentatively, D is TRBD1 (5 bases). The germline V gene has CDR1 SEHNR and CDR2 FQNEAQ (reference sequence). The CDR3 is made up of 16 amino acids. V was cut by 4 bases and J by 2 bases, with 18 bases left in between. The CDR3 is CASSSLGKAGPYEQYF. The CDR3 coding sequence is TGTGCCAGCAGCTCGCTCGGAAAGGCAGGGCCCTACGAGCAGTACTTC.

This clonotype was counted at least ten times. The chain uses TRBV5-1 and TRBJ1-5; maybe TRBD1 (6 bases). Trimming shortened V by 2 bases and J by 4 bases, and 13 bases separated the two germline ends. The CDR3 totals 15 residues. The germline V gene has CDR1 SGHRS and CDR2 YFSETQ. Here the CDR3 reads CASSFRAGENQPQHF. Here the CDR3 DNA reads TGCGCCAGCAGCTTTCGGGCAGGGGAGAATCAGCCCCAGCATTTT.

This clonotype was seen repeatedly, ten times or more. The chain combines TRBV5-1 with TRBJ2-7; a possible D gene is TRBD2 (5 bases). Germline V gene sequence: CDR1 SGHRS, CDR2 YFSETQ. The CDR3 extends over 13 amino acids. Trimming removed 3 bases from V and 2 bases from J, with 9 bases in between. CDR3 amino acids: CASSYGLTYEQYF. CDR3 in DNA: TGCGCCAGCAGCTACGGACTCACCTACGAGCAGTACTTC.